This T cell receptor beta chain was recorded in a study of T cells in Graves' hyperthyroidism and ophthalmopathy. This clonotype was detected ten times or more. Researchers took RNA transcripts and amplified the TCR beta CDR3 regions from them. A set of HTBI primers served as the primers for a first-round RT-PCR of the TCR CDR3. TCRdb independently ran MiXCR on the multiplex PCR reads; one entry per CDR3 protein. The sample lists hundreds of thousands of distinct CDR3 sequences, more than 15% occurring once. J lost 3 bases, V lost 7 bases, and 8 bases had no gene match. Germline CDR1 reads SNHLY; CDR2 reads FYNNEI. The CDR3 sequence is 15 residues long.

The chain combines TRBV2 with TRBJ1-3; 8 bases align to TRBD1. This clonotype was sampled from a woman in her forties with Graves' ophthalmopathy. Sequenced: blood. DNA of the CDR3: TGTGCCAGCACTTACGGACAGGGCGGTGGAAACACCATATATTTT. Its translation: CASTYGQGGGNTIYF.